This T cell receptor beta chain was captured in a study of response to subunit inactivated influenza vaccine. TCRdb used MiXCR to reprocess the RT-PCR reads, holding one entry per CDR3 protein. This table holds fewer than 600,000 distinct CDR3 sequences, 7.2% found once. This clonotype has a count of ten or more. The antigen remains unidentified. The study, taken as a whole, reports: It was the authors' suggestion that each seasonal influenza vaccination recruits few new T cells.

The sequence came from a man in his fifties or sixties who received an inactivated influenza vaccine. This sample comprised PBMCs from blood, obtained 23 to 25 months after vaccination.

CDR3 region: CASSPTGGLINYGYTF. CDR3 in DNA: TGTGCCAGCAGTCCGACAGGGGGCCTGATTAACTATGGCTACACCTTC. The rearrangement links TRBV6-2 or TRBV6-3 to TRBJ1-2, with 10 bases matching TRBD1. The CDR3 loop spans 16 amino acids. Germline V lookup: CDR1 MNHEY, CDR2 SVGEGT. V lost 5 bases to trimming and J lost 1 base; unmatched junction nucleotides: 7.